This T cell receptor beta chain was identified in a study of blood T cell repertoires in COVID-19 (dated by TCRdb to 2020 to 2022). Background for the entire study: Collaborator samples came from the United States, Italy and Spain and covered acute and convalescent phases of COVID-19. The prospective study material was composed of cDNA or gDNA derived from T cells, B-cell-depleted T cells, or PBMCs. Deeply sampled blood TCRbeta repertoires from subjects exposed to, actively infected with, or recovered from COVID-19 were included in the dataset. The repertoires were released in a freely available public database meant as a resource for research on the immune response to SARS-CoV-2. The samples were drawn from the first 160 participants of the ongoing ImmuneRACE study and from 1,254 subjects provided by 6 global collaborators. Nearly every sample came with metadata listing a de-identified subject ID, COVID-19 status, age in years and sex. Where available, HLA class I and class II types were taken from metadata supplied by the sample provider and were not determined by assay-based typing. What the research found in general, with its limitations: The quantity of clinical and demographic metadata differed by source and by participant and was supplied without curation.

Turning to this clone: The antigen it recognizes is unknown. No much larger clone exists at a distance of one base, and base qualities are not known.

TCRbeta CDR3 regions were amplified from genomic DNA by means of the immunoSEQ Assay, a bias-controlled multiplex PCR. For the original study's pipeline: The number of nucleated cells in each sample was estimated by amplification of reference gene primers within the assay. Sequence reads were collapsed and filtered to measure the absolute abundance of every unique TCRbeta CDR3 rearrangement. For each sample, productive Simpson clonality was calculated as the square root of Simpson's diversity index over productive rearrangements. TCRdb provides this immuneACCESS table in a form limited to in-frame rearrangements. Some clones are lacking; in checked studies, under half of them reflect an unresolved V gene, and why the rest are absent is not known. D and trimming come from the DNA, and the V and J calls and clone size come from that table. The table for this sample lists under 250,000 clones; around nine tenths of them were counted only once. The ten biggest clones cover around 4% of the sample.

Participants in the prospective study were enrolled through a virtual design, were aged about 18 to 90 years, and lived in about 25 United States geographic areas. To assign participants to cohorts, the prospective study relied on clinical history that participants themselves reported in a screening survey and a study questionnaire. In the prospective study, whole blood, serum and a nasopharyngeal or oropharyngeal swab were collected from each participant by mobile phlebotomists. Participants in the prospective study had the option to provide additional blood draws and questionnaires over a roughly 2-month period. Blood samples from the prospective study were shipped frozen or at room temperature prior to DNA extraction. Specimen: PBMCs or T cells enriched from blood (not recorded which). The receptor was isolated from a woman aged 25-40 years with acute COVID-19.

The CDR3 sequence is CSVAESSYNSPLHF. The bases are TGCAGCGTTGCCGAGAGCTCCTATAATTCACCCCTCCACTTT. Rearrangement joined TRBV29-1 to TRBJ1-6; there is no confident call for the D gene. The CDR3 covers 14 residues, taking in both the cysteine and the phenylalanine. CDR3 DNA only is kept here, 42 bases in frame from base 1. The V and J ends are trimmed by 4 bases and 0 bases, leaving 7 bases between them. For CDR1 and CDR2, the germline V gene lists SQVTM and ANQGSEA.